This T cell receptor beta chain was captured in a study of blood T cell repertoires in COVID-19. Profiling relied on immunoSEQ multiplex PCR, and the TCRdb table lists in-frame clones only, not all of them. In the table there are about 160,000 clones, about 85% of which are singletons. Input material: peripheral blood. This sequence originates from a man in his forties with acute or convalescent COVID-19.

Written as DNA, the CDR3 is TGTGCCAGCAGCAGCGGGACACTTGAAGCTTTCTTT. Translation: CASSSGTLEAFF. The chain employs TRBV5-6 and TRBJ1-1, with D perhaps TRBD1 (6 bases). Germline assignment: CDR1 SGHDT and CDR2 YYEEEE. The CDR3 spans 12 residues. The V gene lost 4 bases and the J gene lost 7 bases, with 11 bases spanning the gap.